The sequence of this T cell receptor (beta chain) was determined in a study of beta chain features in type 1 diabetes. Study-wide results and limits: There was a moderate but significant shortening of TCRB CDR3s in all four CD4+ subsets of Type 1 diabetes patients.

Trimming took off 0 bases at V and 1 base at J, with 9 bases between the two ends. CDR3 size: 14 residues. Germline CDR1 and CDR2: GTSNPN and SVGIG (reference sequence). cDNA synthesis used the whole RNA isolate, giving expressed TCRB sequences. Assay used: immunoSEQ multiplex PCR; TCRdb lists only in-frame clones, some missing. The sample records around 260,000 clones, roughly 22% being singletons. As to this clone: The antigen is not known.

Each of the CD4+ naive, central memory, regulatory and stem cell-like memory populations was sorted via CD45RO/CCR7/CD25/CD127/CD95/CD27. The TCR sequence derives from a middle-aged woman with type 1 diabetes. V gene TRBV30 combines with J gene TRBJ1-2; D call uncertain. Sequenced: naive CD4+ T cells from blood. DNA of the CDR3: TGTGCCTGGAGTGTAAGTGGGCTTAACTATGGCTACACCTTC. Translating gives CAWSVSGLNYGYTF.